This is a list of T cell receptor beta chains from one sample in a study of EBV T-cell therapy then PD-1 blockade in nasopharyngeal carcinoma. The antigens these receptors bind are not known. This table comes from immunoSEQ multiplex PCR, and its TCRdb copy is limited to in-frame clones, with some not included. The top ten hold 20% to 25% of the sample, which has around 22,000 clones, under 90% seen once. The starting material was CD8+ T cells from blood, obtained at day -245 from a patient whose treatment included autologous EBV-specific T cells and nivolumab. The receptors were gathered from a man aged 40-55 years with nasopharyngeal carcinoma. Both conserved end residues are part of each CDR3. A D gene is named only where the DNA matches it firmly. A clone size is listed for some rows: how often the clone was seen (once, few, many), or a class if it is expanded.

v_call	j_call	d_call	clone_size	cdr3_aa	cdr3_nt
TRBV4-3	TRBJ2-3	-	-	CASSHPGGPDPTDTQYF	TGCGCCAGCAGCCATCCCGGGGGGCCGGATCCTACAGATACGCAGTATTTT
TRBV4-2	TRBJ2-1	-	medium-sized	CASSQDSGGSYNEQFF	TGTGCCAGCAGCCAAGATTCCGGAGGGTCCTACAATGAGCAGTTCTTC
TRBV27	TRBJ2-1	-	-	CASSLGDEQFF	TGTGCCAGCAGTTTAGGCGATGAGCAGTTCTTC
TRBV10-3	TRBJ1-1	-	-	CATVDGNTEAFF	TGTGCCACGGTGGACGGGAACACTGAAGCTTTCTTT
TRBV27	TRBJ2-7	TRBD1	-	CASSLSAGTGTYEQYF	TGTGCCAGCAGTTTATCGGCCGGGACAGGTACCTACGAGCAGTACTTC
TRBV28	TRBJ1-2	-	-	CASSLPSDIGFYGYTF	TGTGCCAGCAGTTTACCCTCGGACATTGGTTTCTATGGCTACACCTTC
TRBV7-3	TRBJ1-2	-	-	CASSSYYFLGTARLYGYTF	TGTGCCAGCAGCTCATATTATTTCCTGGGGACTGCCCGGCTTTATGGCTACACCTTC
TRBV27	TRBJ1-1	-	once	CASSPQPERAFF	TGTGCCAGCAGTCCCCAGCCCGAGAGAGCTTTCTTT
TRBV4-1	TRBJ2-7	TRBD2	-	CASSQESGGARYEQYF	TGCGCCAGCAGCCAAGAGAGCGGGGGGGCGCGCTACGAGCAGTACTTC
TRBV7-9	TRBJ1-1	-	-	CASSLGQGRGTEAFF	TGTGCCAGCAGCTTAGGGCAGGGGCGAGGAACTGAAGCTTTCTTT
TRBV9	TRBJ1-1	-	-	CASSVDEGAEAFF	TGTGCCAGCAGCGTAGATGAGGGCGCTGAAGCTTTCTTT
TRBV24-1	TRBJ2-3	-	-	CATSEFADTQYF	TGTGCCACCAGTGAGTTTGCAGATACGCAGTATTTT
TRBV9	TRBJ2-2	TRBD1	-	CASSETGSGTGELFF	TGTGCCAGCAGCGAGACAGGGAGCGGCACCGGGGAGCTGTTTTTT
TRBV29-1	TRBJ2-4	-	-	CSVSRVNIQYF	TGCAGCGTGTCCAGGGTAAACATTCAGTACTTC
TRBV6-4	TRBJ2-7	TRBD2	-	CASSATSGGVYEQYF	TGTGCCAGCAGTGCGACTAGCGGGGGGGTATACGAGCAGTACTTC
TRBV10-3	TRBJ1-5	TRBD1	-	CAISAGQGAAQPQHF	TGTGCCATCAGCGCGGGGCAGGGGGCTGCTCAGCCCCAGCATTTT
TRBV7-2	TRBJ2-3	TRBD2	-	CASSLRRGGWTDTQYF	TGTGCCAGCAGCCTCCGGCGGGGGGGCTGGACAGATACGCAGTATTTT
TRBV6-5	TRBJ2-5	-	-	CASSYSRGSEETQYF	TGTGCCAGCAGTTACTCGAGAGGTTCTGAAGAGACCCAGTACTTC
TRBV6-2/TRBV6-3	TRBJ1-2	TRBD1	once	CASSPDRARANYGYTF	TGTGCCAGCAGCCCGGACAGGGCTAGAGCTAACTATGGCTACACCTTC
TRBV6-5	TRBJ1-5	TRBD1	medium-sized	CASRAGTVNQPQHF	TGTGCCAGCAGGGCCGGGACAGTGAACCAGCCCCAGCATTTT
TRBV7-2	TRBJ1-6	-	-	CASSSPQFSYNSPLHF	TGTGCCAGCAGCTCGCCACAGTTCTCCTATAATTCACCCCTCCACTTT
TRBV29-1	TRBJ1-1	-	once	CSVEWSGTEAFF	TGCAGCGTTGAATGGTCAGGGACTGAAGCTTTCTTT
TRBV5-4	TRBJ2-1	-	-	CASSLLSETLEQFF	TGTGCCAGCAGCTTACTATCCGAGACTCTGGAGCAGTTCTTC
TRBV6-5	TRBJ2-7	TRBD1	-	CASIQGTGGYEQYF	TGTGCCAGCATCCAGGGGACAGGGGGCTACGAGCAGTACTTC
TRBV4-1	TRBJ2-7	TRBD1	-	CASSQGGQGAYEQYF	TGCGCCAGCAGCCAAGGGGGACAGGGGGCTTACGAGCAGTACTTC
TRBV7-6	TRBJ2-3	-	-	CASSLFDSASSTDTQYF	TGTGCCAGCAGCTTATTTGACAGCGCCTCTAGCACAGATACGCAGTATTTT
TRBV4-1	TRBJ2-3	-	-	CASSQLLETDTQYF	TGCGCCAGCAGCCAACTACTCGAAACAGATACGCAGTATTTT
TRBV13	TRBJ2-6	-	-	CASSLGPASGANVLTF	TGTGCCAGCAGCTTAGGTCCAGCGTCTGGGGCCAACGTCCTGACTTTC
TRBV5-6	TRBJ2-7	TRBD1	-	CASSWTGGYEQYF	TGTGCCAGCAGCTGGACAGGGGGGTACGAGCAGTACTTC